This record covers a single T cell receptor (beta chain). In its sample, this clone was seen a few times. The specificity of this receptor is unknown. The sample holds no much larger clone one base away, and base qualities are not on file. This record comes from a study of T cell responses to AZD1222 COVID-19 vaccine (dated by TCRdb to about 2021). Regarding the study in general: AZD1222 recipients given second doses at about 4 weeks or at about 12 weeks were pooled, since spike-specific TCR depth and breadth were not found to differ between the two schedules. TCR sequencing covered over 230 trial participants: 200 to 220 given two doses of AZD1222 and approximately 26 given two doses of MenACWY control vaccine. Trial participants were enrolled by age into subgroups of 18-55, 56-69 and 70-plus years, and about 150, 27 and 61 TCR-sequenced participants, respectively, were included in these subgroups. Summary of the overall study and its limitations: The vaccine-associated CD4 TCRs covered the entire spike protein, and the dominant responses fell in regions 160-218 and 743-854. The 56-69-year group was small, and its depth increase did not reach significance, likely because of low power. Spike-specific TCR breadth and depth rose significantly after two AZD1222 doses compared with day 0 and with MenACWY recipients. Epitopes outside the regions mutated in the B.1.351 and B.1.1.7 variants were reportedly recognized by nearly half of the unique spike-specific TCRs. No day 14 peak-response samples were available, so repertoires were characterized only after the peak T cell response. Conclusions about previously exposed vaccinees were limited because only six or seven AZD1222 recipients were SARS-CoV-2 seropositive at baseline. Participants were mostly white British and included more females than males, and it was suggested by the authors that clonal diversity may have been underestimated.

The CDR3 regions of human TCRbeta chains were subjected to immunosequencing. The published analysis was carried out like this. TCRs in the repertoires were compared against a reference library of SARS-CoV-2-specific TCRs that had been generated with the MIRA antigen-specificity platform. Breadth was defined as the fraction of unique TCRs that were SARS-CoV-2-associated, and depth was defined as the fraction of total T cells that were SARS-CoV-2-associated. Each spike-specific TCR was assigned to its reactive spike region and to a CD4 or CD8 class using the MIRA data. Log10-transformed breadth and depth values were compared by one-way ANOVA with Sidak's multiple comparisons tests. TCRdb re-hosts the immuneACCESS table, in-frame sequences only. Its copies lack some clones; in the studies checked, an unresolved V gene accounts for under half of them, and the cause for the rest is not known. V, J and clone size are taken as reported in that table, and D and trimming were inferred from the DNA itself. Within this sample are 84,000 or so clones, with around 90% of them counted one time only. The ten largest account for less than 20% of the sample.

The time point label corresponds to: baseline before first vaccination. Samples from vaccinated people were obtained from the UK trials COV001 and COV002, which included a single-blind randomized controlled phase 2/3 trial of AZD1222 (ChAdOx1 nCoV-19) in healthy adults. For TCRbeta chain sequencing, PBMC samples from trial participants were taken at day 0 and at day 28 after the second dose. V is pared back by 4 bases and J by 0 bases, with 17 bases lying between the germline termini. The germline V gene supplies CDR1 SGHRS and CDR2 YFSETQ. The CDR3 goes from the cysteine to the phenylalanine over 17 residues. CDR3 DNA only is kept here, 51 bases in frame from base 1.

Recombination connected TRBV5-1 to TRBJ2-1, with TRBD2 tentatively as D gene (6 bases match). The material sequenced was peripheral blood, taken on day 0 of AZD1222 vaccination. The sequence was collected from an adult in good health. The CDR3 reads CASSRGGTASSYNEQFF. The bases are TGCGCCAGCAGCAGGGGCGGGACGGCAAGCTCCTACAATGAGCAGTTCTTC.